One TCR beta chain is described in this entry. Its specificity is unknown. This record belongs to a study of cytomegalovirus exposure and HLA in healthy donors. Across the study: The same platform was used for the 130 or so validation repertoires as for the roughly 730 first-cohort repertoires, as reported in a later analysis. Study-level results: The investigators catalogued 150 to 200 TCR beta chains as cytomegalovirus-associated.

CDR1 and CDR2 (germline): SNHLY, FYNNEI. V trimming: 5 bases; J trimming: 5 bases; junction bases outside the gene matches: 17. The CDR3 runs to 18 residues. Sequencing was performed with immunoSEQ multiplex PCR; in TCRdb, only in-frame clones are kept and a portion is missing. The sample lists roughly 70,000 clones; approximately 80% were seen once. Material: PBMCs. The V call is TRBV2, the J call TRBJ1-4; 7 bases fit TRBD1. This TCR was sampled from a man aged 30-40 years in good health and CMV-seronegative. The CDR3 coding sequence is TGTGCCAGCAGTCTACGACGAGAAATGGACAGGATCAATGAAAAACTGTTTTTT. Protein product: CASSLRREMDRINEKLFF.